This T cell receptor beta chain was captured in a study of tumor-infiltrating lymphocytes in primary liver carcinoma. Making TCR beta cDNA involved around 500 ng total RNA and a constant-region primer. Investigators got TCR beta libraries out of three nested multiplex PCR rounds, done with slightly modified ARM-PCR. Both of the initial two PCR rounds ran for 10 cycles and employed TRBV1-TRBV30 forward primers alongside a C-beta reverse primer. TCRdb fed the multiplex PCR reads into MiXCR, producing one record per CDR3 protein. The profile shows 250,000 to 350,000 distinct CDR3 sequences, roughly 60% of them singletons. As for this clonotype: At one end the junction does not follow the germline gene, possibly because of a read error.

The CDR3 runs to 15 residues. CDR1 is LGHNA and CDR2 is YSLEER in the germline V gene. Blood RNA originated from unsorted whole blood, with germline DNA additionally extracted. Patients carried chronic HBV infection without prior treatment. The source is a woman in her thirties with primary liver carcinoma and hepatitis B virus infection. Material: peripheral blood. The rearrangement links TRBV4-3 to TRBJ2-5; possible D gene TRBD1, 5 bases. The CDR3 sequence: CVSSQDPDKGETQYF. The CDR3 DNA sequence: TGCGTCAGCAGCCAAGATCCCGACAAGGGGGAGACCCAGTACTTC.